Listed here are 17 T cell receptor beta chains from one sample, sequenced in a study of cytomegalovirus exposure and HLA in healthy donors. Both 60 Vbeta primers and 13 Jbeta primers went into the PCR. Only in-frame clones appear in the TCRdb table, and some are missing; sequencing was by immunoSEQ multiplex PCR. The repertoire consists of approximately 77,000 clones, with around three quarters occurring once and the leading ten covering 3.5% to 5.5%. Sequenced: PBMCs. The receptors were sampled from a man aged 40-49 years in good health and CMV-seronegative.

This CDR3 is CATSSHRGDGYTF. The CDR3 nucleotides read TGTGCCACCAGCAGCCACAGGGGCGATGGCTACACCTTC. This chain connects TRBV15 to TRBJ1-2; 7 bases line up with TRBD1. The CDR3 loop spans 13 amino acids. Trimming at V came to 3 bases and at J to 6 bases, leaving 4 bases not matched to a gene. The germline V gene has CDR1 LNHNV and CDR2 YYDKDF (reference sequence).

The genes are TRBV29-1 and TRBJ1-1; D unclear. The length of the CDR3 is 11 residues. Per the germline V gene, CDR1 is SQVTM and CDR2 is ANQGSEA. The germline V and J ends were trimmed by 1 base and 5 bases, with 5 bases remaining between them. Written as DNA, the CDR3 is TGCAGCGTTGAAGGTCGGACTGAAGCTTTCTTT. Residues: CSVEGRTEAFF.

The chain has TRBV5-8 and TRBJ1-5, with unresolved D. Germline V CDR1 and CDR2: SGHTS, YDEGEE. This CDR3 has 16 residues. Trimming removed 5 bases at V and 1 base at J, with 16 bases between. CDR3 nucleotide sequence: TGTGCCAGCAGGCCCCGGAGTATCCAAAGCAATCAGCCCCAGCATTTT. Protein product: CASRPRSIQSNQPQHF.

The chain recombines TRBV6-1 with TRBJ1-1; D remains ambiguous. Looked up from germline, CDR1 is MNHNS and CDR2 is SASEGT. The CDR3 sequence is 15 residues long. Trimming shortened V by 0 bases and J by 0 bases, and 8 bases separated the two germline ends. CDR3 nucleotide sequence: TGTGCCAGCAGTGAAGCACGAGGGTTGAACACTGAAGCTTTCTTT. This translates into CASSEARGLNTEAFF.

The rearrangement uses TRBV25-1 and TRBJ2-7, with 7 bases that match TRBD1. The V gene end was trimmed by 11 bases and the J gene end by 0 bases; junction bases not matched to a gene: 10. CDR1 and CDR2 (germline): MGHDK, SYGVNS. The CDR3 has 14 residues. For the CDR3, the DNA is TGTGCCTCACGTAGGACAGGCTACTCCTACGAGCAGTACTTC. Translation gives CASRRTGYSYEQYF.

This clone has a handful of counts. A junction end diverges from the germline sequence, so it may reflect a read error. The J gene is TRBJ1-2, the V gene TRBV6-5; a possible D gene is TRBD1 (5 bases). The germline V gene has CDR1 MNHEY and CDR2 SVGAGI. This CDR3 has 16 residues. The CDR3 bases are TGTGACAGCAGTTTCTCGCGGAATCTAGGGGTTGATGGCTACACCTTC. Translation: CDSSFSRNLGVDGYTF.

This chain connects TRBV21-1 to TRBJ2-1; the table's D gene call, TRBD2, was not cross checked with the DNA. TRBV21-1 is recorded as a pseudogene. The length of the CDR3 is 22 residues. The CDR3 reads CASSKALGTSGRVPRLYNEQFF. CDR3 DNA sequence: TGTGCCAGCAGCAAAGCTCTCGGGACTAGCGGGAGGGTACCGCGCCTTTACAATGAGCAGTTCTTC.

The rearrangement joins TRBV5-8 to TRBJ2-7, with 7 bases lining up with TRBD1. Germline trimming cut 3 bases from V and 9 bases from J; bases unmatched to any gene: 12. Germline V gene lookup returns CDR1 SGHTS and CDR2 YDEGEE. The CDR3 is made up of 14 amino acids. CDR3 bases: TGTGCCAGCAGCTCGACAGGGTCTATTAGTCGGCAGTACTTC. Amino acid sequence: CASSSTGSISRQYF.

DNA for the CDR3: TGCAGCGTTGACCGTCCCCCTGCCGGGACTAGCGGGAGCAATGAGCAGTTCTTC. Translated, it gives CSVDRPPAGTSGSNEQFF. This chain links TRBV29-1 with TRBJ2-1; 14 positions agree with TRBD2. J was trimmed by 6 bases and V by 3 bases; bases with no gene match: 13. From germline, CDR1 is SQVTM and CDR2 ANQGSEA. The CDR3 length is 18 residues.

This clone has more than one count but fewer than ten. This sequence joins TRBV10-3 and TRBJ2-1; 7 positions agree with TRBD1. This CDR3 region has 14 residues. The trim removed 9 bases at V and 3 bases at J, leaving 8 bases unmatched. Germline V CDR1 and CDR2: ENHRY, SYGVKD. The CDR3 DNA is TGTGCCATAACCGACAGGGAGAACTACAATGAGCAGTTCTTC. Protein sequence: CAITDRENYNEQFF.

This sequence joins TRBV28 and TRBJ2-1, with D unclear. Germline loops: CDR1 MDHEN, CDR2 SYDVKM. The CDR3 consists of 14 residues. The CDR3 nucleotides read TGTGGGAGTCTAGAGGTCGGCCCCAGCGTTGAGCAGTTCTTC. Translation gives CGSLEVGPSVEQFF.

The chain employs TRBV14 and TRBJ2-2; TRBD1 matches 8 bases. This CDR3 has 18 residues. The J segment lost 5 bases and the V segment lost 1 base, leaving 12 bases of the junction unmatched. Germline assignment: CDR1 SGHDN and CDR2 FVKESK. In DNA form, the CDR3 reads TGTGCCAGCAGCCAAGGGAGAGGGACAGGCGGACGAACCGGGGAGCTGTTTTTT. As protein: CASSQGRGTGGRTGELFF.

V is TRBV28 and J is TRBJ1-1, with TRBD1 matching over 7 bases. This CDR3 contains 13 residues. V dropped 7 bases and J dropped 2; count of bases not matched to a gene: 4. Germline V CDR1 and CDR2: MDHEN, SYDVKM. CDR3 DNA: TGTGCCAGCAATGGACAGGCTAACACTGAAGCTTTCTTT. As protein: CASNGQANTEAFF.

The table lists this clone with a count of one. This chain links TRBV4-3 with TRBJ2-1, with 9 bases identical to TRBD2. Unmatched junction bases numbered 4, after V lost 0 bases and J lost 10 bases. The CDR3 is 14 residues long. From germline, CDR1 is LGHNA and CDR2 YSLEER. CDR3 in amino acids: CASSQDMTSGEQFF. The CDR3 nucleotides are TGCGCCAGCAGCCAAGATATGACTAGCGGAGAGCAGTTCTTC.

There are a few counts of this clone. For the CDR3, the DNA is TGTGCCACCAGTTTGGAGGTCGGACAGGGTCTCCCCGGCTACACCTTC. Its protein is CATSLEVGQGLPGYTF. V is TRBV15 and J is TRBJ1-2, with 8 bases identical to TRBD1. V shed 6 bases and J 8 bases; nucleotides not matched to a gene: 17. The CDR3 runs 16 residues. The germline V gene has CDR1 LNHNV and CDR2 YYDKDF (reference sequence). The variable domain in full, completed from reference TRBV15 and TRBJ1-2, reads DAMVIQNPRYQVTQFGKPVTLSCSQTLNHNVMYWYQQKSSQAPKLLFHYYDKDFNNEADTPDNFQSRRPNTSFCFLDIRSPGLGDTAMYLCATSLEVGQGLPGYTFGSGTRLTVV.

The rearrangement uses TRBV27 and TRBJ2-1, with TRBD1 matching 7 bases. V gave up 4 bases and J gave up 6 bases; unmatched junction bases: 9. The CDR3 totals 15 residues. The germline V gene encodes CDR1 MNHEY and CDR2 SMNVEV (reference sequence). CDR3 nucleotides: TGTGCCAGCAGTTGGGACAGTGGTTTCCTCAATGAGCAGTTCTTC. Its protein product is CASSWDSGFLNEQFF.

With respect to this clone: Additional DNA sequences in this sample encode the identical CDR3. CDR3 nucleotide sequence: TGTGCCAGCAGTTCGCCGGGACTAGCGTACGAGCAGTACTTC. Its translation is CASSSPGLAYEQYF. V usage is TRBV27 and J usage is TRBJ2-7, with 10 bases fitting TRBD2. The V gene end was trimmed by 4 bases and the J gene end by 4 bases; junction bases not matched to a gene: 4. The CDR3 runs 14 residues. CDR1 is MNHEY, CDR2 SMNVEV, per germline (reference sequence).